Listed below are T cell receptor beta chains from one sample, sequenced in a study of T-cell memory formation after mild COVID-19. TCRdb called the 5' RACE reads again in MiXCR, with one record for every CDR3 protein. The data show 180,000 or so distinct CDR3 sequences, roughly 17% seen once. The sequenced sample consisted of PBMCs or a T cell subset sorted from them (not recorded which). Every receptor here comes from an adult woman who had mild COVID-19 (a few samples of this study predate the infection). Cell type and time point are not known. The CDR3 runs from the conserved cysteine through the conserved F or W. D genes are given only for firm matches. Clone size, where shown, is once, few, many, or a class for clones that have expanded.

clone_size: .
v_call: TRBV7-2
d_call: .
j_call: TRBJ2-2
cdr3_nt: TGTGCCAGGGAGGGGCAGGACTCCACCGGGGAGCTGTTTTTT
cdr3_aa: CAREGQDSTGELFF

clone_size: few
v_call: TRBV20-1
d_call: .
j_call: TRBJ1-5
cdr3_nt: TGCAGTGGGGGGGTGGATCAGCCCCAGCATTTT
cdr3_aa: CSGGVDQPQHF

clone_size: .
v_call: TRBV5-5
d_call: TRBD1
j_call: TRBJ1-2
cdr3_nt: TGTGCCAGCAGCTTGGTGTCAGGGGGCGGCTATGGCTACACCTTC
cdr3_aa: CASSLVSGGGYGYTF

clone_size: .
v_call: TRBV11-3
d_call: TRBD1
j_call: TRBJ2-3
cdr3_nt: TGTGCCAGCAGCTACTCAGACAGGGGCCTCGGGGCAGATACGCAGTATTTT
cdr3_aa: CASSYSDRGLGADTQYF

clone_size: few
v_call: TRBV7-2
d_call: TRBD1
j_call: TRBJ2-5
cdr3_nt: TGTGCCAGCAGCCTAAACAGGGGTAGCAAAGAGACCCAGTACTTC
cdr3_aa: CASSLNRGSKETQYF

clone_size: .
v_call: TRBV12-3/TRBV12-4
d_call: TRBD2
j_call: TRBJ2-3
cdr3_nt: TGTGCCAGCAGTTTAGTTGCAGCGGGGGTACAAGATACGCAGTATTTT
cdr3_aa: CASSLVAAGVQDTQYF

clone_size: .
v_call: TRBV20-1
d_call: TRBD2
j_call: TRBJ2-5
cdr3_nt: TGCAGTGCTAGATTCCGCGAGGGGACTAGAGTTCGAGAGACCCAGTACTTC
cdr3_aa: CSARFREGTRVRETQYF

clone_size: many
v_call: TRBV6-4
d_call: TRBD2
j_call: TRBJ2-3
cdr3_nt: TGTGCCAGCAGCCGGGGGGACGCAGATACGCAGTATTTT
cdr3_aa: CASSRGDADTQYF

clone_size: .
v_call: TRBV4-1
d_call: .
j_call: TRBJ1-1
cdr3_nt: TGCGCCAGCAGCCAAGGAACAGGGAGGGTGAACACTGAAGCTTTCTTT
cdr3_aa: CASSQGTGRVNTEAFF

clone_size: few
v_call: TRBV20-1
d_call: TRBD2
j_call: TRBJ2-7
cdr3_nt: TGCAGTGCTAGGGGACTAGCTGACGAGCAGTACTTC
cdr3_aa: CSARGLADEQYF

clone_size: .
v_call: TRBV12-3/TRBV12-4
d_call: TRBD1
j_call: TRBJ2-3
cdr3_nt: TGTGCCAGCAGCCTACAGGGGGGCAGGGTGGCAGATACGCAGTATTTT
cdr3_aa: CASSLQGGRVADTQYF

clone_size: many
v_call: TRBV7-2
d_call: .
j_call: TRBJ2-3
cdr3_nt: TGCGCCAGCAGCTTGGGCCGGAGTACAGATACGCAGTATTTT
cdr3_aa: CASSLGRSTDTQYF

clone_size: .
v_call: TRBV7-8
d_call: .
j_call: TRBJ2-1
cdr3_nt: TGTGCCAGCAGCTTAGCGGGATCGAATGAGCAGTTCTTC
cdr3_aa: CASSLAGSNEQFF

clone_size: .
v_call: TRBV7-2
d_call: .
j_call: TRBJ2-3
cdr3_nt: TGTGCCAGCAGCCTTACGGAGAAGGATACGCAGTATTTT
cdr3_aa: CASSLTEKDTQYF

clone_size: few
v_call: TRBV7-9
d_call: .
j_call: TRBJ1-2
cdr3_nt: TGTGCCAGCAGCTTAGGGGCAGGGTACGGCTACACCTTC
cdr3_aa: CASSLGAGYGYTF

clone_size: few
v_call: TRBV20-1
d_call: .
j_call: TRBJ1-2
cdr3_nt: TGCAGTGCTTCGGCCGCCCACACGCAAGGCTACACCTTC
cdr3_aa: CSASAAHTQGYTF

clone_size: .
v_call: TRBV7-2
d_call: TRBD1
j_call: TRBJ2-1
cdr3_nt: TGTGCCAGCAGCTTAGCGCCACAGGGGCGCTCCGGCAATGAGCAGTTCTTC
cdr3_aa: CASSLAPQGRSGNEQFF

clone_size: .
v_call: TRBV20-1
d_call: .
j_call: TRBJ2-3
cdr3_nt: TGCAGTGCTATCAAACGACCTGAAGCGCAGTATTTT
cdr3_aa: CSAIKRPEAQYF

clone_size: few
v_call: TRBV9
d_call: .
j_call: TRBJ2-4
cdr3_nt: TGTGCCAGCGGACCGACCCAAGCCAAAAACATTCAGTACTTC
cdr3_aa: CASGPTQAKNIQYF

clone_size: .
v_call: TRBV12-3/TRBV12-4
d_call: .
j_call: TRBJ1-1
cdr3_nt: TGTGCCAGCAGTTTAGGCGGGGCGAGGGCGACTGAAGCTTTCTTT
cdr3_aa: CASSLGGARATEAFF

clone_size: .
v_call: TRBV6-5
d_call: TRBD1
j_call: TRBJ1-6
cdr3_nt: TGTGCCAGCACCAAGACAGGGGGTAGTCATAATTCACCCCTCCACTTT
cdr3_aa: CASTKTGGSHNSPLHF

clone_size: .
v_call: TRBV12-3/TRBV12-4
d_call: TRBD1
j_call: TRBJ2-1
cdr3_nt: TGTGCCAGCAGTGGGACAGGACACCGTTCTCAGTTCTTC
cdr3_aa: CASSGTGHRSQFF

clone_size: .
v_call: TRBV12-3/TRBV12-4
d_call: .
j_call: TRBJ1-5
cdr3_nt: TGTGCCAGCACCCCCCATGTTCGCGGGCCCCAGCATTTT
cdr3_aa: CASTPHVRGPQHF

clone_size: .
v_call: TRBV5-5
d_call: .
j_call: TRBJ2-2
cdr3_nt: TGTGCCAGCAGCTACATAACGGGAGAGGACACCGGGGAGCTGTTTTTT
cdr3_aa: CASSYITGEDTGELFF

clone_size: few
v_call: TRBV2
d_call: TRBD2
j_call: TRBJ2-1
cdr3_nt: TGTGCCAGCAGTGAGTGGACGGGGGGGCCTCTGAATGAGCAGTTCTTC
cdr3_aa: CASSEWTGGPLNEQFF

clone_size: .
v_call: TRBV7-2
d_call: .
j_call: TRBJ2-7
cdr3_nt: TGTGCCAGCAGCTTCAGAGGCAGGGGCCCCGAGCAGTACTTC
cdr3_aa: CASSFRGRGPEQYF

clone_size: .
v_call: TRBV7-2
d_call: TRBD1
j_call: TRBJ1-4
cdr3_nt: TGTGCCAGCAGCTTAGGCGGGACAGGGATTGAAAAACTGTTTTTT
cdr3_aa: CASSLGGTGIEKLFF

clone_size: few
v_call: TRBV4-2
d_call: .
j_call: TRBJ2-1
cdr3_nt: TGTGCCAGCAGCCAAAAGAGTCCCAGCGTGGGTGAGCAGTTCTTC
cdr3_aa: CASSQKSPSVGEQFF

clone_size: .
v_call: TRBV15
d_call: .
j_call: TRBJ2-6
cdr3_nt: TGTGCCACCAGCAGAGGGGGGTCTGGGGCCAACGTCCTGACTTTC
cdr3_aa: CATSRGGSGANVLTF

clone_size: .
v_call: TRBV6-2/TRBV6-3
d_call: .
j_call: TRBJ1-5
cdr3_nt: TGTGCCAGCAACGGACTTATAAATCAGCCCCAGCATTTT
cdr3_aa: CASNGLINQPQHF

clone_size: .
v_call: TRBV5-1
d_call: .
j_call: TRBJ2-3
cdr3_nt: TGCGCCAGCAGCTTGGCGATCCTCCCCACAGATACGCAGTATTTT
cdr3_aa: CASSLAILPTDTQYF

clone_size: few
v_call: TRBV30
d_call: .
j_call: TRBJ2-1
cdr3_nt: TGTGCCTGGAGTGTATCCAATGAGCAGTTCTTC
cdr3_aa: CAWSVSNEQFF

clone_size: .
v_call: TRBV18
d_call: .
j_call: TRBJ1-2
cdr3_nt: TGTGCCAGCTCACCCCGGGGGGACGGCTACACCTTC
cdr3_aa: CASSPRGDGYTF

clone_size: .
v_call: TRBV24-1
d_call: .
j_call: TRBJ2-5
cdr3_nt: TGTGCCACCAGTGAGGGTGGACAAGAGACCCAGTACTTC
cdr3_aa: CATSEGGQETQYF

clone_size: .
v_call: TRBV29-1
d_call: .
j_call: TRBJ2-7
cdr3_nt: TGCAGCTCGGCAGGGGAAGGCTACGAGCAGTACTTC
cdr3_aa: CSSAGEGYEQYF

clone_size: .
v_call: TRBV30
d_call: .
j_call: TRBJ2-2
cdr3_nt: TGTGCCTGGAGTGGTTGGCGCACCGGGGAGCTGTTTTTT
cdr3_aa: CAWSGWRTGELFF

clone_size: few
v_call: TRBV20-1
d_call: TRBD2
j_call: TRBJ2-1
cdr3_nt: TGCAGTGCTAGCGGGACTAGCGGAGGTAGCTCCTACAATGAGCAGTTCTTC
cdr3_aa: CSASGTSGGSSYNEQFF

clone_size: few
v_call: TRBV1
d_call: .
j_call: TRBJ2-1
cdr3_nt: TGCACCAGCAGCCAAGATAGGACGCCCTTTTACAATGAGCAGTTCTTC
cdr3_aa: CTSSQDRTPFYNEQFF

clone_size: .
v_call: TRBV5-1
d_call: TRBD1
j_call: TRBJ2-3
cdr3_nt: TGCGCCAGCAGGGAAAGGACAGGGAGCACAGATACGCAGTATTTT
cdr3_aa: CASRERTGSTDTQYF

clone_size: .
v_call: TRBV2
d_call: TRBD2
j_call: TRBJ2-1
cdr3_nt: TGTGCCAGCAGTCCCCGGACTAGCGGGAGGGCCTTGGGCAATGAGCAGTTCTTC
cdr3_aa: CASSPRTSGRALGNEQFF

clone_size: few
v_call: TRBV7-3
d_call: .
j_call: TRBJ2-2
cdr3_nt: TGTGCCAGCAGCTTAAACGCGGTCACCGGGGAGCTGTTTTTT
cdr3_aa: CASSLNAVTGELFF

clone_size: .
v_call: TRBV12-3/TRBV12-4
d_call: TRBD2
j_call: TRBJ2-1
cdr3_nt: TGTGCCAGCAGTCTGAGGACTAGCGGGAGTCTTGAGCAGTTCTTC
cdr3_aa: CASSLRTSGSLEQFF

clone_size: .
v_call: TRBV7-3
d_call: TRBD2
j_call: TRBJ2-3
cdr3_nt: TGTGCCAGCAGCTTGGGACTAGCGGGAGGTTCGCAGTATTTT
cdr3_aa: CASSLGLAGGSQYF